Shown below are 21 T cell receptor beta chains from a single sample sequenced in a study of shared clonotypes between healthy human individuals. Repertoires were generated with immunoSEQ multiplex PCR, while TCRdb's copy carries only in-frame clones and drops some. The sample carries some 2 million clones, about 95% recorded once. The naive CD8 fraction comprised CD45RO-negative cells positively selected for CCR7 and excluded terminally differentiated effector memory CD45RA+ cells. The sample was naive CD8+ T cells sorted from blood. Source of these receptors: a man aged 18-30 years in good health.

The sample holds one count of this clone. The V gene is TRBV9, the J gene TRBJ2-7, with a weak D call TRBD2 (5 bases). V was clipped by 4 bases and J by 6 bases, with 11 bases between them. The CDR3 totals 12 residues. Germline lookup yields CDR1 SGDLS and CDR2 YYNGEE. CDR3 region: CASSPREGEQYF. Here the CDR3 DNA reads TGTGCCAGCAGCCCCCGGGAAGGCGAGCAGTACTTC.

The chain has TRBV11-2 and TRBJ2-3; 10 bases match TRBD1. Germline V lookup: CDR1 SGHAT, CDR2 FQNNGV. Trimming removed 3 bases from V and 2 bases from J; junction bases left unmatched: 5. The CDR3 extends over 16 amino acids. The CDR3 sequence: CASSLTGGGITDTQYF. CDR3 nucleotides: TGTGCCAGCAGCTTGACAGGGGGCGGAATCACAGATACGCAGTATTTT.

V and J are TRBV18 and TRBJ1-6; TRBD1 agrees at 7 bases. CDR1 and CDR2 (germline): KGHSH, LQKENI. The CDR3 is made up of 15 amino acids. Trimming at V came to 2 bases and at J to 5 bases, leaving 3 bases not matched to a gene. The CDR3: CASSPNRGHNSPLHF. In DNA form, the CDR3 reads TGTGCCAGCTCACCAAACAGGGGTCATAATTCACCCCTCCACTTT.

The rearrangement links TRBV4-1 to TRBJ1-2; D may be TRBD1 (6 bases). The germline gives CDR1 MGHRA, CDR2 YSYEKL. The CDR3 length is 15 residues. The V gene lost 4 bases and the J gene lost 4 bases, with 16 bases spanning the gap. Written as DNA, the CDR3 is TGCGCCAGCAGCCCCAAGGGGCAGGGGTCCTATGGCTACACCTTC. Amino acid sequence: CASSPKGQGSYGYTF.

This chain uses TRBV7-8 with TRBJ2-1; the D gene is possibly TRBD2 (5 bases). V lost 5 bases and J lost 2, with 16 bases in between. The CDR3 extends over 16 amino acids. Germline V CDR1 and CDR2: SGHVS, FQNEAQ. The CDR3 nucleotides are TGTGCCAGCAGCGACGATACTTGGACTGCCTACAATGAGCAGTTCTTC. As protein: CASSDDTWTAYNEQFF.

This CDR3 is CASLIAGSSYEQYF. The CDR3 bases are TGTGCCAGCCTTATAGCGGGGAGCTCCTACGAGCAGTACTTC. The rearrangement uses TRBV7-2 and TRBJ2-7, with 8 bases that match TRBD2. Trimming cost V 8 bases and J 0 bases; bases outside gene matches: 6. CDR3 length: 14 residues. CDR1 and CDR2 (germline): SGHTA, FQGNSA.

A remark on this clone: This CDR3 is also generated by other DNA sequences in the sample. The V gene is TRBV10-3, the J gene TRBJ2-7, with D perhaps TRBD1 (5 bases). Germline V gene sequence: CDR1 ENHRY, CDR2 SYGVKD. CDR3 length: 11 amino acids. Trimming removed 4 bases from V and 5 bases from J, with 6 bases in between. The CDR3 DNA is TGTGCCATCAGTGCAGGGAACGAGCAGTACTTC. It specifies CAISAGNEQYF.

The V and J genes are TRBV7-9 and TRBJ2-7; 12 nucleotides agree with TRBD2. Per the germline V gene, CDR1 is SEHNR and CDR2 is FQNEAQ (reference sequence). The CDR3 consists of 16 residues. V dropped 5 bases and J dropped 6; count of bases not matched to a gene: 11. CDR3 residues: CASSVPLTSGSVEQYF. The CDR3 nucleotides read TGTGCCAGCAGCGTTCCTTTGACTAGCGGGAGTGTCGAGCAGTACTTC.

The V gene is TRBV5-6, the J gene TRBJ2-7; 10 bases agree with TRBD1. This CDR3 contains 15 residues. In germline, CDR1 is SGHDT, CDR2 YYEEEE. V lost 4 bases, J lost 3 bases, and 7 bases stayed unmatched. In DNA, the CDR3 is TGTGCCAGCAGCCCGCTGGGACAGGGGAGCTACGAGCAGTACTTC. The encoded protein is CASSPLGQGSYEQYF.

This sequence joins TRBV19 and TRBJ2-1; TRBD2 agrees at 7 bases. The V gene end was trimmed by 6 bases and the J gene end by 4 bases; junction bases not matched to a gene: 6. Germline-derived CDR1 and CDR2 are LNHDA and SQIVND (reference sequence). CDR3 length: 14 residues. In DNA form, the CDR3 reads TGTGCCAGTAGCCTAGCGGCCGCATACAATGAGCAGTTCTTC. The encoded protein is CASSLAAAYNEQFF.

Notes on this clone: Other DNA sequences in the sample encode the same CDR3. CDR3 protein: CASSLERNTEAFF. CDR3 nucleotides: TGCGCCAGCAGCTTGGAGAGGAACACTGAAGCTTTCTTT. This chain uses TRBV5-1 with TRBJ1-1; D uncertain. Germline loops: CDR1 SGHRS, CDR2 YFSETQ. V gave up 0 bases and J gave up 1 base, with 4 bases separating them. There are 13 residues in the CDR3. The full variable domain, completed using reference TRBV5-1 and TRBJ1-1, is KAGVTQTPRYLIKTRGQQVTLSCSPISGHRSVSWYQQTPGQGLQFLFEYFSETQRNKGNFPGRFSGRQFSNSRSEMNVSTLELGDSALYLCASSLERNTEAFFGQGTRLTVV.

V usage is TRBV28 and J usage is TRBJ2-7, with D perhaps matching TRBD2 (6 bases). The CDR3 consists of 15 residues. Germline CDR1 and CDR2: MDHEN and SYDVKM. Trimming cost V 6 bases and J 2 bases, with 17 bases left between them. CDR3 amino acids: CASSSSGGKAYEQYF. The CDR3 nucleotides read TGTGCCAGCAGCTCCTCTGGGGGGAAGGCCTACGAGCAGTACTTC.

This clone was counted once. The chain joins TRBV7-9 to TRBJ1-2; 8 bases map to TRBD1. Germline V CDR1 and CDR2: SEHNR, FQNEAQ (reference sequence). V shed 5 bases and J 8 bases; nucleotides not matched to a gene: 7. CDR3 length: 13 amino acids. In DNA form, the CDR3 reads TGTGCCAGCAGCACCGCTGGGACAGGCGGCTACACCTTC. This gives the protein CASSTAGTGGYTF.

The chain combines TRBV6-6 with TRBJ2-7, with TRBD1 as a possible D gene (5 bases). V lost 2 bases and J lost 2, with 10 bases in between. Germline CDR1 is MNHNY and CDR2 is SVGAGI (reference sequence). This CDR3 has 14 amino acids. The CDR3 sequence: CASSYPRAPYEQYF. The CDR3 coding sequence is TGTGCCAGCAGTTACCCCAGGGCTCCCTACGAGCAGTACTTC.

This clone has just one count. The V and J genes are TRBV11-3 and TRBJ2-3, with 8 bases lining up with TRBD2. V was pared by 5 bases and J by 2 bases, with 9 bases of the junction left unmatched. The CDR3 has 16 residues. Germline CDR1 is SGHNT and CDR2 is YENEEA. CDR3 sequence: CASSPGAGGFTDTQYF. In nucleotides, the CDR3 is TGTGCCAGCAGCCCCGGGGCGGGAGGATTCACAGATACGCAGTATTTT.

This rearrangement joins TRBV6-5 to TRBJ2-7; 10 bases agree with TRBD2. The trim removed 2 bases at V and 10 bases at J, leaving 5 bases unmatched. The CDR3 extends over 13 amino acids. Germline values: CDR1 MNHEY, CDR2 SVGAGI. The CDR3 DNA reads TGTGCCAGCAGTTACAGGCTAGCGGGAGAACAGTACTTC. Translated: CASSYRLAGEQYF.

A note on this clone: The sample has other DNA sequences that encode this CDR3 too. This chain joins TRBV6-5 and TRBJ2-7; D is unclear. The V gene lost 2 bases and the J gene lost 4 bases, with 9 bases spanning the gap. The CDR3 covers 13 residues. Germline loops: CDR1 MNHEY, CDR2 SVGAGI. The CDR3 DNA reads TGTGCCAGCAGTTACAGGGTCTCATACGAGCAGTACTTC. Translating gives CASSYRVSYEQYF.

The chain joins TRBV7-2 to TRBJ2-7, with a tentative D call TRBD2 (6 bases). Germline values: CDR1 SGHTA, CDR2 FQGNSA. The CDR3 spans 16 residues. Trimming stripped 6 bases from V and 7 bases from J, with 25 bases between. The CDR3 DNA follows: TGTGCCAGCAGTCTAGTCGTCTTGTCCGGGGAGGAAGAGCAGTACTTC. Translation: CASSLVVLSGEEEQYF.

The chain uses TRBV4-1 and TRBJ2-7; perhaps TRBD1 as D (5 bases). The germline V gene encodes CDR1 MGHRA and CDR2 YSYEKL. V was clipped by 2 bases and J by 5 bases, with 16 bases between them. This CDR3 contains 15 residues. The CDR3 DNA sequence: TGCGCCAGCAGCCAATGGGCAAGGGGCAACGACGAGCAGTACTTC. Amino acid sequence: CASSQWARGNDEQYF.

This clone was seen once. V gene TRBV14 combines with J gene TRBJ2-2, with D possibly called TRBD1 or TRBD2 (5 bases each). Trimming took off 0 bases at V and 3 bases at J, with 11 bases between the two ends. This CDR3 region has 16 residues. The germline V gene encodes CDR1 SGHDN and CDR2 FVKESK. The CDR3 sequence is CASSQEGEGDTGELFF. The CDR3 DNA reads as TGTGCCAGCAGCCAAGAGGGGGAAGGGGACACCGGGGAGCTGTTTTTT.

The chain joins TRBV7-6 to TRBJ1-2; TRBD1 is a possible D gene (5 bases). The CDR3 is 13 amino acids. The V gene lost 5 bases and the J gene lost 4 bases, with 11 bases spanning the gap. The germline gives CDR1 SGHVS, CDR2 FNYEAQ. CDR3: CASSPGGFYGYTF. CDR3 DNA sequence: TGTGCCAGCAGCCCCGGGGGTTTCTATGGCTACACCTTC.